This T cell receptor beta chain was found in a study of CD8+ T cells in alopecia areata. The CDR3 extends over 11 amino acids. CDR1 and CDR2 (germline): GTSNPN, SVGIG (reference sequence). Trimming cost V 0 bases and J 8 bases, with 5 bases left between them. RNA, once extracted, was reverse transcribed into cDNA for use as the sequencing template. Here immunoSEQ multiplex PCR was the method, and the copy in TCRdb shows in-frame clones only, minus some. The sample includes more than 150,000 clones, about half of them seen just once. Treatment meaning: oral pan-JAK inhibitor, 5-10 mg twice daily. V gene TRBV30 combines with J gene TRBJ2-1; D not certain. The sequence was obtained from a human donor with alopecia areata. The input for sequencing was CD8+ T cells sorted from blood, taken around week 52, from a patient treated with tofacitinib. The CDR3 sequence: CAWSVRHEQFF. CDR3 in DNA: TGTGCCTGGAGTGTACGCCATGAGCAGTTCTTC.